Each of the 3 T cell receptor beta chains below was sequenced from the same sample in a study of blood T cell repertoires in COVID-19 (dated by TCRdb to 2019 to 2021). Library generation was performed with the immunoSEQ multiplex PCR assay. As stored in TCRdb, this immuneACCESS dataset retains in-frame rearrangements with V and J assigned. A fraction of the clones does not appear; measured against another copy, unresolved V genes explain less than half of the discrepancy, and the remainder lacks a known reason. A total of tens of thousands of clones appear in this sample, 90% of them only once. The top ten clonotypes cover less than 0.6% of the sample. The sample consisted of peripheral blood. The receptors were gathered from a middle-aged man with COVID-19, enrolled during active disease.

The chain joins TRBV9 to TRBJ1-1, with D perhaps TRBD1 (5 bases). With 0 bases removed from V and 1 base from J, the gap between germline ends came to 7 bases. CDR1 is SGDLS, CDR2 YYNGEE, per germline. This CDR3 spans 14 amino acids. The CDR3 sequence: CASSVGTRNTEAFF. CDR3 in DNA: TGTGCCAGCAGCGTAGGGACACGGAACACTGAAGCTTTCTTT.

The chain employs TRBV5-8 and TRBJ2-1, with TRBD1 matching 11 bases. The germline CDR1 and CDR2 sequences are SGHTS and YDEGEE. The CDR3 runs 16 residues. V was clipped by 4 bases and J by 3 bases; unmatched bases: 6. The CDR3 nucleotides read TGTGCCAGCAGCCCAAGGACAGGGGGCGTCTACAATGAGCAGTTCTTC. Amino acids: CASSPRTGGVYNEQFF.

This chain joins TRBV2 and TRBJ1-4; D not resolved. V dropped 5 bases and J dropped 3 bases, with 13 bases sitting between them. This CDR3 contains 15 residues. Germline V gene lookup returns CDR1 SNHLY and CDR2 FYNNEI. Here the CDR3 reads CASSTRTRANEKLFF. The CDR3 DNA follows: TGTGCCAGCAGTACTAGGACGAGGGCTAATGAAAAACTGTTTTTT. Full variable domain (outside the CDR3, taken from reference TRBV2 and TRBJ1-4): EPEVTQTPSHQVTQMGQEVILRCVPISNHLYFYWYRQILGQKVEFLVSFYNNEISEKSEIFDDQFSVERPDGSNFTLKIRSTKLEDSAMYFCASSTRTRANEKLFFGSGTQLSVL.